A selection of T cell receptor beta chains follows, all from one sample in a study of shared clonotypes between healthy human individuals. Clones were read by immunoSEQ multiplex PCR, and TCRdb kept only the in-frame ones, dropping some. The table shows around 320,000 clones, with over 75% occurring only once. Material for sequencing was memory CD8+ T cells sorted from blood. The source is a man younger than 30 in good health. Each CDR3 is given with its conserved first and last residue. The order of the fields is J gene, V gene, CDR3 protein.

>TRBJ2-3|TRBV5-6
CASSGERGTDTQYF
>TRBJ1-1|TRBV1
CTSSQGGSCSVDTEAFF
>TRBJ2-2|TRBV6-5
CATGLVGTGELFF
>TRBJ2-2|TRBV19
CASSIEGMMGQGSWTGELFF
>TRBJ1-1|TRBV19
CASSTGASEAFF
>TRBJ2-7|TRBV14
CASSQESSLHEQYF
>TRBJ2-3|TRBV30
CAWSKDRHYTDTQYF
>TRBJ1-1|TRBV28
CASRPTGDTEAFF
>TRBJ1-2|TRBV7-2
CASSLELRGYTF
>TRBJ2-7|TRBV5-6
CASSPTLSGINEQYF
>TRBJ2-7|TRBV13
CASSAGLAGLSYEQYF
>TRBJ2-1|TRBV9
CASSASGTSGRDEQFF
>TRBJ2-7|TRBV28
CASSLRVLAYEQYF
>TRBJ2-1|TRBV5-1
CASSLEAAGRYNEQFF
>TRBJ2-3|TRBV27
CASSRSTDFSTDTQYF
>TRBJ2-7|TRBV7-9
CASSLWGPTWRYF
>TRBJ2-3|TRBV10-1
CASSRLVGDTQYF
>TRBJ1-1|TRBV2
CASSEQVRMTEAFF
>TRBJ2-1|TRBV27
CASTPFQTVSYNEQFF
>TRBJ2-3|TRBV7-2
CASSLMAGDPFVLVDTQYF
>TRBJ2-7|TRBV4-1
CASSPGPLSEQYF
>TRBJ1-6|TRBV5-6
CASSADRVVDSPLHF
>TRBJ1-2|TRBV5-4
CASSPIAGYGYTF
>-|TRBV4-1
CASSQEGQLSYEQYF
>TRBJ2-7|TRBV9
CASSVGSGASYEQYF
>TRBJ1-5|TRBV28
CASSLYPTGGRQPQHF
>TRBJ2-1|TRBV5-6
CASSSPPGLGEEFF
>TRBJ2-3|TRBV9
CASSKGWATRTDTQYF
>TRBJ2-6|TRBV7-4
CASSFQYSSQSRANVLTF
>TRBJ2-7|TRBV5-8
CASSGPDSYEQYF
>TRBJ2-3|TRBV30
CAWSVGVGRDTQYF
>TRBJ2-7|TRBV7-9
CASSPPQGVSYEQYF
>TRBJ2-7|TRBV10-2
CASSEAGTSSNEQYF
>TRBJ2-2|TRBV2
CARLDEAGELFF
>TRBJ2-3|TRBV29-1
CSVELPSGGPTDTQYF
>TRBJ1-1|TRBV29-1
CSGTEGNTEAFF
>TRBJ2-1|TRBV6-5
CASSYRGPYNEQFF
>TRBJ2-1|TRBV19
CASSIVGNEQFF
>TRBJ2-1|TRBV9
CASSGARDRVTYNEQFF
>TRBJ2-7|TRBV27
CASSLSVRTEQYF
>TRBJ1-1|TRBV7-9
CASSPRTISEAFF
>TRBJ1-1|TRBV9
CASSVEAGTGGWTTEAFF
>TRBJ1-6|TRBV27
CASSSPWGINSPLHF
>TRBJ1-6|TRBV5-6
CASSLDWGPSSYNSPLHF
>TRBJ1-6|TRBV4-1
CASQQGGNSPLHF
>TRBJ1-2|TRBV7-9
CASSFPDRAINYGYTF
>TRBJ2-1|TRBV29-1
CSVEGPATYNEQFF
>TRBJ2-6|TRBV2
CASIRDRVSGANVLTF